Listed below are T cell receptor beta chains from one sample, sequenced in a study of T cell responses to AZD1222 COVID-19 vaccine. This table comes from immunoSEQ multiplex PCR, and its TCRdb copy is limited to in-frame clones, with some not included. There are roughly 150,000 clones in the sample; about nine tenths occur only once, and approximately 3.6% lies in the top ten. Material: peripheral blood, obtained 28 days after the second AZD1222 dose. The receptors here all came from an adult who received the AZD1222 COVID-19 vaccine. Each CDR3 is given with its conserved first and last residue. D genes are given only for firm matches. Expanded clones get a size class; other rows say once, few or many, or leave the size out.

D gene,J gene,clone size,V gene,CDR3 DNA,CDR3 protein
TRBD1,TRBJ1-4,NA,TRBV7-9,TGTGCCAGCGAAGGGGGCGCCGGCACTAATGAAAAACTGTTTTTT,CASEGGAGTNEKLFF
NA,TRBJ2-1,NA,TRBV19,TGTGCCAGTAGTGAACTCCCTGACTCTTACAATGAGCAGTTCTTC,CASSELPDSYNEQFF
NA,TRBJ1-1,NA,TRBV6-2/TRBV6-3,TGTGCCAGCAGTGTTATGAACACTGAAGCTTTCTTT,CASSVMNTEAFF
NA,TRBJ2-7,NA,TRBV3-1/TRBV3-2,TGTGCCAGCAGCCAAAACGGTAGAGGGGAGCAGTACTTC,CASSQNGRGEQYF
NA,TRBJ1-2,NA,TRBV4-2,TGTGCCAGCAGCCAAGATCTGGGGCGAATCTATGGCTACACCTTC,CASSQDLGRIYGYTF
TRBD2,TRBJ2-5,NA,TRBV2,TGTGCCAGCAGCGGACTAGCGGGGCCCCTCGGAGAGACCCAGTACTTC,CASSGLAGPLGETQYF
TRBD1,TRBJ1-6,NA,TRBV9,TGTGCCAGCAGCGTAGATCCAGGGGGCTCCTATAATTCACCCCTCCACTTT,CASSVDPGGSYNSPLHF
NA,TRBJ1-4,NA,TRBV4-1,TGCGCCAGCAGCCGGGCCCTCGGGACAACTAATGAAAAACTGTTTTTT,CASSRALGTTNEKLFF
TRBD2,TRBJ2-2,NA,TRBV19,TGTGCCAGTAGTATAGGACGACTAGCGGGAAATTTCGGGGAGCTGTTTTTT,CASSIGRLAGNFGELFF
TRBD2,TRBJ2-1,NA,TRBV5-1,TGCGCCAGCAGCACGTGGACTAGCGGGCCCTACAATGAGCAGTTCTTC,CASSTWTSGPYNEQFF
NA,TRBJ1-6,NA,TRBV6-4,TGTGCCAGCAGCCCAGGGGAGCCACCCCTCCACTTT,CASSPGEPPLHF
TRBD1,TRBJ1-2,NA,TRBV12-5,TGTGCTAGTGGTTTGGTACGCCGGACAGGCCACAATGGCTACACCTTC,CASGLVRRTGHNGYTF
NA,TRBJ1-3,NA,TRBV5-1,TGCGCCAGCAGCTTGAGACGGGGATCTGGAAACACCATATATTTT,CASSLRRGSGNTIYF
TRBD1,TRBJ1-2,once,TRBV6-4,TGTGCCAGCAGTGACTCGACGGACAGGGGCCTAGCGGACTATGGCTACACCTTC,CASSDSTDRGLADYGYTF
NA,TRBJ1-4,NA,TRBV5-1,TGCGCCAGCAGCTCGATCACAGGAGGGGATAATGAAAAACTGTTTTTT,CASSSITGGDNEKLFF
NA,TRBJ2-7,NA,TRBV5-6,TGTGCCAGCAGCAAAGCCTACGAGCAGTACTTC,CASSKAYEQYF
NA,TRBJ2-3,NA,TRBV7-9,TGTGCCAGCAGCCCGGGACAAGACTTCTACTTCACAGATACGCAGTATTTT,CASSPGQDFYFTDTQYF
TRBD1,TRBJ2-1,NA,TRBV19,TGTGCCAGTAACCTGACAGGGCGTTGGCAGTTCTTC,CASNLTGRWQFF
NA,TRBJ1-2,NA,TRBV7-3,TGTGCCAGCAGCGCCGACCCCGGGACATACTATGGCTACACCTTC,CASSADPGTYYGYTF
NA,TRBJ1-3,NA,TRBV5-1,TGCGCCAGCAGCTTGGGGCCCTACTCTGGAAACACCATATATTTT,CASSLGPYSGNTIYF
TRBD2,TRBJ2-5,NA,TRBV5-1,TGCGCCAGCGCTGGAGGGCTAGCGGGGCGGCGGGAGACCCAGTACTTC,CASAGGLAGRRETQYF
NA,TRBJ1-1,NA,TRBV11-3,TGTGCCAGCAGTCAGAGCGGGAACACTGAAGCTTTCTTT,CASSQSGNTEAFF
TRBD1,TRBJ2-1,NA,TRBV6-5,TGTGCCAGCAGGTATCTCGAGGGGGCTGAGCAGTTCTTC,CASRYLEGAEQFF
TRBD2,TRBJ2-3,NA,TRBV5-6,TGTGCCAGCAGCGTGGCCGGGACTAGCGGCACAGATACGCAGTATTTT,CASSVAGTSGTDTQYF
NA,TRBJ1-4,NA,TRBV18,TGTGCCGGCCGGCAGGGCGGTGAAAAACTGTTTTTT,CAGRQGGEKLFF
NA,TRBJ2-7,NA,TRBV7-2,TGTGCCAGCAGCTTAGGGGCGGGTAGCGTCACCTACGAGCAGTACTTC,CASSLGAGSVTYEQYF
TRBD2,TRBJ2-5,NA,TRBV10-3,TGTGCCATCAGTGGGACTAGCGGGGGGGCGGAGACCCAGTACTTC,CAISGTSGGAETQYF
NA,TRBJ2-1,NA,TRBV9,TGTGCCAGCAGCCTGGGACTTGCCTACAATGAGCAGTTCTTC,CASSLGLAYNEQFF
TRBD1,TRBJ1-5,NA,TRBV6-4,TGTGCCAGCAGTGTCGGGACAGGGGTCGATCAGCCCCAGCATTTT,CASSVGTGVDQPQHF
TRBD1,TRBJ1-4,NA,TRBV24-1,TGTGCCACCAGTGAGCCCGGGACAGGCGGGGAAAAACTGTTTTTT,CATSEPGTGGEKLFF
TRBD1,TRBJ2-2,NA,TRBV30,TGTGCCTGGAAGGGGGACAGGAAGAACACCGGGGAGCTGTTTTTT,CAWKGDRKNTGELFF
TRBD2,TRBJ2-1,NA,TRBV19,TGTGCCAGTAGTATATACGTACCCCTGGCGGGAGGGCCTCGGGATGAGCAGTTCTTC,CASSIYVPLAGGPRDEQFF
NA,TRBJ1-1,NA,TRBV3-1/TRBV3-2,TGTGCCAGCAGCCAGAGAGGACAGTTCACTGAAGCTTTCTTT,CASSQRGQFTEAFF